Described below is a single T cell receptor (beta chain) sequence and its context. Its specificity is not known. The record originates from a study of STAT5B mutations in CD4+ large granular lymphocyte leukemia. Study-wide results and limits: CD4-sorted patient repertoires seemed more clonal than healthy CD4+ repertoires.

Sequencing used immunoSEQ multiplex PCR; TCRdb keeps in-frame clones, though not all of them. The sample has around 21,000 clones, 60% to 80% seen once; the top ten hold less than 4.5%. The CDR3 runs 12 residues. CDR1 is SGHTS and CDR2 is YDEGEE in the germline V gene. The ends were cut back, 0 bases at V and 7 bases at J, with 7 bases in the middle. Sequencing was done on a sample of CD4+ T cells from blood buffy coats. J is TRBJ1-1 and V is TRBV5-8; no definite D call. This TCR came from a human donor in good health. CDR3 coding DNA: TGTGCCAGCAGCTTGGAGGCAGGTGAAGCTTTCTTT. Amino acid sequence: CASSLEAGEAFF. Drawing the rest from reference TRBV5-8 and TRBJ1-1, the complete variable domain is EAGVTQSPTHLIKTRGQQATLRCSPISGHTSVYWYQQALGLGLQFLLWYDEGEERNRGNFPPRFSGRQFPNYSSELNVNALELEDSALYLCASSLEAGEAFFGQGTRLTVV.